This record concerns one T cell receptor beta chain sequence. The antigen is not known. This sample stems from a study of OX40 agonist ivuxolimab in advanced cancers. About the research overall: Ivuxolimab, which patients received intravenously every 2 weeks, was dosed at 0.01 to 10 mg/kg. Patients achieving partial responses numbered three: one hepatocellular carcinoma case and two cutaneous melanoma cases. Study-level findings and limits: Expanded peripheral T cell antigen specificity was not determined.

Collection of blood occurred at baseline, at cycle 4 day 1, and at cycle 7 day 1. TCRdb keeps only in-frame clones here, not all; method: immunoSEQ multiplex PCR. The data show about 100,000 clones, approximately 91% seen once. The germline V gene encodes CDR1 SGHRS and CDR2 YFSETQ. The CDR3 has 14 residues. V was trimmed by 5 bases and J by 5 bases, leaving 16 bases between them. Specimen: CD4+ or CD8+ T cells sorted from blood, collected in a trial of the OX40 agonist ivuxolimab. The TCR comes from an adult with an advanced solid tumor such as melanoma, head and neck, liver or kidney cancer. The J gene is TRBJ1-2, the V gene TRBV5-1; a possible D gene is TRBD1 (6 bases). CDR3 sequence reads: CASRGTRALYGYTF. The CDR3 DNA reads TGCGCCAGCAGGGGGACAAGGGCCCTTTATGGCTACACCTTC.